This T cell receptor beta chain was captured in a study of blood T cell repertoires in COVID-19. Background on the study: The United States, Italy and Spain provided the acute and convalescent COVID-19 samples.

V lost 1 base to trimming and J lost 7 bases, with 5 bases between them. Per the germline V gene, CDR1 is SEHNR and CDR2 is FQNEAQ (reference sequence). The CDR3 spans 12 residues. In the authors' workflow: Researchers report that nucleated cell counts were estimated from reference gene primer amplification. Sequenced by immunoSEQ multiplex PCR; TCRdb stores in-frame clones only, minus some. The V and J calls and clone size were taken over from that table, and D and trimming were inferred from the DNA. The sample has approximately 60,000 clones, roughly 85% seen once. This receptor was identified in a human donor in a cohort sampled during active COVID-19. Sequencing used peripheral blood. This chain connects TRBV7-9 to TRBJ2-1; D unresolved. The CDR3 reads CASSLVGNEQFF. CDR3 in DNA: TGTGCCAGCAGCTTAGTCGGGAATGAGCAGTTCTTC.